This TCR beta chain came from a study of PD-L1 blockade in urothelial cancer. Study-wide background: Bladder-origin urothelial cancer in males described about 85% of the roughly 29 patients. Analyzed time points were 3 weeks (second dose) and 6 weeks after therapy began.

Stated time point: peripheral blood 6 weeks after treatment start. Every PCR was spiked with synthetic TCR analog templates. The method was immunoSEQ multiplex PCR; TCRdb's version includes in-frame clones alone and lacks a portion of them. The sample holds some 120,000 clones, around 88% seen once. Germline V lookup: CDR1 SEHNR, CDR2 FQNEAQ (reference sequence). The CDR3 has 15 amino acids. Trimming cost V 5 bases and J 3 bases; bases outside gene matches: 7. Concerning this clone itself: What it binds is unknown.

Study findings and constraints: Blood clones associated with the tumor expanded more at 3 weeks in durable-benefit patients.

The source was PBMCs, collected around atezolizumab (anti-PD-L1) treatment. This sequence joins TRBV7-9 and TRBJ2-5; 9 nucleotides line up with TRBD2. The sequence was obtained from a man in his sixties with urothelial cancer. The CDR3 loop is CASSPLLAGKETQYF. The CDR3 DNA follows: TGTGCCAGCAGCCCCCTGCTAGCGGGAAAAGAGACCCAGTACTTC.